This T cell receptor (beta chain) originates from a study of OX40 agonist ivuxolimab in advanced cancers. For the study at large: Dose-escalation patients were diagnosed with hepatocellular carcinoma, melanoma, renal cell cancer or head and neck cancer. Findings of the study overall: Partial responders at 0.1-3.0 mg/kg had among the lowest clonal expansion.

For this clone: As yet, its antigen is unknown.

The J segment lost 3 bases and the V segment lost 0 bases, leaving 10 bases of the junction unmatched. Germline lookup yields CDR1 MNHEY and CDR2 SMNVEV (reference sequence). The CDR3 is 18 amino acids. The table came from immunoSEQ multiplex PCR; TCRdb's copy has only in-frame clones and leaves some out. The top ten clones hold about 35% of a sample with some 35,000 clones, over 80% of them seen once. Autoimmune disease history or systemic immunosuppression led to patients being barred. At cycle 4 day 1, cycle 7 day 1, and baseline, blood was sampled. The clonotype comes from an adult with an advanced solid tumor such as melanoma, head and neck, liver or kidney cancer. The material was CD4+ or CD8+ T cells sorted from blood, obtained in a trial of the OX40 agonist ivuxolimab. The chain employs TRBV27 and TRBJ1-4; 7 bases match TRBD1. In DNA form, the CDR3 reads TGTGCCAGCAGTTTATCGGGAAGACAGGGTTGGCCTAATGAAAAACTGTTTTTT. It translates to CASSLSGRQGWPNEKLFF.